These 7 T cell receptor beta chains were sequenced from one sample in a study of blood T cell repertoires in COVID-19. Method: immunoSEQ multiplex PCR; TCRdb's copy keeps in-frame clones and lacks some. The table lists 200,000 to 300,000 clones, 80% to 90% of them singletons. Input material: peripheral blood. The origin of the receptors is a man aged 25-45 years with active or convalescent COVID-19.

This clone showed up just once. The J gene is TRBJ1-2, the V gene TRBV11-2; the match to TRBD1 covers 7 bases. This CDR3 has 14 amino acids. Per germline, CDR1 SGHAT and CDR2 FQNNGV. V shed 8 bases, J shed 4 bases, and the junction held 10 bases outside the gene matches. The CDR3 protein is CASRNLEGAYGYTF. The CDR3 nucleotides are TGTGCCAGCCGTAACCTGGAGGGGGCCTATGGCTACACCTTC. Full variable domain (remainder filled in from reference TRBV11-2 and TRBJ1-2): EAGVAQSPRYKIIEKRQSVAFWCNPISGHATLYWYQQILGQGPKLLIQFQNNGVVDDSQLPKDRFSAERLKGVDSTLKIQPAKLEDSAVYLCASRNLEGAYGYTFGSGTRLTVV.

This clone was found once. The chain joins TRBV7-2 to TRBJ2-7; D is perhaps TRBD2 (6 bases). V was clipped by 5 bases and J by 7 bases, with 15 bases between them. The CDR3 is made up of 13 amino acids. Germline V gene lookup returns CDR1 SGHTA and CDR2 FQGNSA. DNA for the CDR3: TGTGCCAGCAGCATCGGGACTTCGTGGGAGCAGTACTTC. It encodes CASSIGTSWEQYF.

The rearrangement links TRBV28 to TRBJ2-7; TRBD1 matches 8 bases. The CDR3 length is 15 residues. Looked up from germline, CDR1 is MDHEN and CDR2 is SYDVKM. The trim removed 5 bases at V and 6 bases at J, leaving 12 bases unmatched. The CDR3, as DNA: TGTGCCAGCAGTGCACACGTAGGGACAGGCGGCGAGCAGTACTTC. Its protein product is CASSAHVGTGGEQYF. The full variable domain, its missing parts supplied by reference TRBV28 and TRBJ2-7, is DVKVTQSSRYLVKRTGEKVFLECVQDMDHENMFWYRQDPGLGLRLIYFSYDVKMKEKGDIPEGYSVSREKKERFSLILESASTNQTSMYLCASSAHVGTGGEQYFGPGTRLTVT.

This chain uses TRBV19 with TRBJ2-2, with TRBD1 as a possible D gene (6 bases). This CDR3 has 15 residues. Germline CDR1 LNHDA, CDR2 SQIVND (reference sequence). V lost 9 bases and J 5 bases, leaving 19 bases between the germline ends. The CDR3 DNA reads as TGTGCCAGCGAAACAGGGCTAGGTTGGACCGGGGAGCTGTTTTTT. Translating it yields CASETGLGWTGELFF.

The J gene is TRBJ2-1, the V gene TRBV2, with D possibly matching TRBD1 (5 bases). Per germline, CDR1 SNHLY and CDR2 FYNNEI. This CDR3 has 12 amino acids. The germline V and J ends were trimmed by 8 bases and 7 bases, with 12 bases remaining between them. The CDR3 spells CASQGIKNEQFF. As DNA, the CDR3 is TGTGCCAGCCAGGGTATCAAAAATGAGCAGTTCTTC.

This chain connects TRBV15 to TRBJ2-3, with D possibly matching TRBD2 (5 bases). The CDR3 is 17 amino acids. CDR1 is LNHNV and CDR2 is YYDKDF in the germline V gene (reference sequence). V dropped 0 bases and J dropped 0 bases, with 13 bases sitting between them. CDR3: CATSRDLGGVSTDTQYF. The CDR3 DNA sequence: TGTGCCACCAGCAGAGATCTTGGAGGCGTGAGCACAGATACGCAGTATTTT. Combining the CDR3 with reference TRBV15 and TRBJ2-3 gives the whole variable domain DAMVIQNPRYQVTQFGKPVTLSCSQTLNHNVMYWYQQKSSQAPKLLFHYYDKDFNNEADTPDNFQSRRPNTSFCFLDIRSPGLGDTAMYLCATSRDLGGVSTDTQYFGPGTRLTVL.

The rearrangement uses TRBV6-2 or TRBV6-3 and TRBJ2-7; 9 bases fit TRBD2. CDR1 and CDR2 (germline): MNHEY, SVGEGT. The CDR3 totals 16 residues. The V gene end was trimmed by 5 bases and the J gene end by 4 bases; junction bases not matched to a gene: 12. In DNA, the CDR3 is TGTGCCAGCAGTCGCTTGACAGCGGGGGGTTCTTACGAGCAGTACTTC. This gives the protein CASSRLTAGGSYEQYF.